The rows below give T cell receptor beta chains drawn from one sample of a study of blood T cell repertoires in COVID-19. Profiling relied on immunoSEQ multiplex PCR, and the TCRdb table lists in-frame clones only, not all of them. The table includes fewer than 300,000 clones, approximately 80% detected once. Material: peripheral blood. Every receptor here comes from a human donor in a cohort sampled during active COVID-19. Both conserved end residues are part of each CDR3. D genes are given only for firm matches. Expanded clones get a size class; other rows say once, few or many, or leave the size out.

v_call	d_call	clone_size	j_call	cdr3_length	cdr3_aa	cdr3_nt
TRBV18	TRBD1	.	TRBJ1-1	15	CASSRTGDLNTEAFF	TGTGCCAGCTCACGGACAGGGGACCTGAACACTGAAGCTTTCTTT
TRBV15	.	.	TRBJ2-7	13	CATYRDNSYEQYF	TGTGCCACATACCGGGATAACAGCTACGAGCAGTACTTC
TRBV19	TRBD2	once	TRBJ2-1	15	CASSMSSGGAHEQFF	TGTGCCAGTAGTATGTCTAGCGGGGGGGCCCATGAGCAGTTCTTC
TRBV27	TRBD1	few	TRBJ2-7	14	CASRGTVTNYEQYF	TGTGCCAGCAGGGGGACAGTGACCAACTACGAGCAGTACTTC
TRBV28	.	.	TRBJ1-2	13	CASSLSGTSGYTF	TGTGCCAGCAGTTTAAGCGGGACCTCTGGCTACACCTTC
TRBV9	.	.	TRBJ2-3	13	CASSGTSRNTQYF	TGTGCCAGCAGCGGAACTAGCCGAAATACGCAGTATTTT
TRBV10-3	TRBD2	.	TRBJ2-3	14	CAISQRGGTDTQYF	TGTGCCATCAGTCAGCGGGGGGGCACAGATACGCAGTATTTT
TRBV7-7	TRBD2	.	TRBJ2-1	13	CASSRGGGDEQFF	TGTGCTAGCAGCCGGGGGGGCGGCGATGAGCAGTTCTTC
TRBV18	.	.	TRBJ1-2	15	CASSQGQGTNYGYTF	TGTGCCAGCTCACAGGGGCAGGGGACTAACTATGGCTACACCTTC
TRBV5-1	TRBD1	.	TRBJ2-5	16	CASGGRDRRLQETQYF	TGCGCCAGCGGAGGACGGGACAGGCGGCTCCAAGAGACCCAGTACTTC
TRBV5-1	.	.	TRBJ1-5	13	CASSLEYNQPQHF	TGCGCCAGCAGCTTGGAATACAATCAGCCCCAGCATTTT
TRBV6-5	.	.	TRBJ1-2	14	CASKQGPVNYGYTF	TGTGCCAGCAAACAGGGCCCCGTTAACTATGGCTACACCTTC
TRBV27	TRBD1	.	TRBJ1-5	14	CASSKQGAPGPQHF	TGTGCCAGCAGTAAGCAGGGGGCCCCGGGACCCCAGCATTTT
TRBV7-2	TRBD2	.	TRBJ2-7	14	CASSRPGLAVEQYF	TGTGCCAGCAGCCGTCCCGGGCTAGCGGTCGAGCAGTACTTC
TRBV27	TRBD1	.	TRBJ1-2	15	CASSLRTGIVYGYTF	TGTGCCAGCAGCTTAAGGACAGGGATCGTTTATGGCTACACCTTC
TRBV10-3	.	.	TRBJ2-7	13	CAISPGSSYEQYF	TGTGCCATCAGCCCCGGGAGCTCCTACGAGCAGTACTTC
TRBV11-2	TRBD1	many	TRBJ2-7	17	CASSDPKDRGWSYEQYF	TGTGCCAGCAGCGATCCCAAGGACAGGGGGTGGTCCTACGAGCAGTACTTC
TRBV4-2	TRBD2	.	TRBJ2-2	16	CASSQDSTSGGGELFF	TGTGCCAGCAGCCAAGATTCGACTAGCGGGGGCGGGGAGCTGTTTTTT
TRBV9	TRBD2	.	TRBJ2-1	16	CASSLGSGSGYNEQFF	TGTGCCAGCAGCTTGGGTAGCGGGAGTGGCTACAATGAGCAGTTCTTC
TRBV5-1	.	.	TRBJ1-3	14	CASSAGVSGNTIYF	TGCGCCAGCAGCGCAGGGGTTTCTGGAAACACCATATATTTT
TRBV6-5	.	.	TRBJ2-1	13	CASSYGAGNEQFF	TGTGCCAGCAGTTACGGAGCGGGCAATGAGCAGTTCTTC
TRBV6-5	.	once	TRBJ1-1	12	CASSRVSTEAFF	TGTGCCAGCAGTCGGGTGAGCACTGAAGCTTTCTTT
TRBV5-1	.	.	TRBJ2-1	13	CASSLARNNEQFF	TGCGCCAGCAGCTTGGCTAGGAACAATGAGCAGTTCTTC
TRBV7-9	TRBD1	.	TRBJ2-5	16	CASSLGLSGGYETQYF	TGTGCCAGCAGCTTAGGGTTGTCAGGGGGCTATGAGACCCAGTACTTC
TRBV6-6	TRBD2	once	TRBJ2-7	15	CASSQDSGRENEQYF	TGTGCCAGCAGTCAGGATAGCGGGAGAGAAAACGAGCAGTACTTC
TRBV6-5	.	.	TRBJ2-4	15	CASSPVSGAKNIQYF	TGTGCCAGCAGTCCAGTCAGCGGTGCCAAAAACATTCAGTACTTC
TRBV19	TRBD1	.	TRBJ1-2	17	CASSMRDRGMGPYGYTF	TGTGCCAGTAGTATGAGGGACAGGGGGATGGGTCCCTATGGCTACACCTTC
TRBV18	.	.	TRBJ1-2	15	CASSPGRVDLDSYTF	TGTGCCAGCTCACCCGGCCGGGTGGACTTGGATAGCTACACCTTC
TRBV6-5	TRBD1	.	TRBJ1-5	13	CASADRVGQPQHF	TGTGCCAGCGCGGACAGGGTGGGGCAGCCCCAGCATTTT
TRBV18	TRBD1	.	TRBJ2-3	15	CASCQNRGQGDTQYF	TGTGCCAGCTGTCAAAACAGGGGGCAAGGAGATACGCAGTATTTT